This T cell receptor beta chain was retrieved from a study of blood T cell repertoires in COVID-19. Method: immunoSEQ multiplex PCR; TCRdb's copy keeps in-frame clones and lacks some. The sample consists of around 230,000 clones, roughly 90% of them appearing once. CDR1 and CDR2 from the germline V gene are SGDLS and YYNGEE. V was cut by 3 bases and J by 5 bases, with 6 bases left in between. There are 12 residues in the CDR3. V usage is TRBV9 and J usage is TRBJ1-5, with D possibly matching TRBD1 (5 bases). The receptor was isolated from a woman in her 30s who had recovered from COVID-19. Specimen: PBMCs or T cells enriched from blood (not recorded which). CDR3: CASSARDQPQHF. CDR3 in DNA: TGTGCCAGCAGCGCCAGGGATCAGCCCCAGCATTTT.